Shown below are 8 T cell receptor beta chains from a single sample sequenced in a study of T cells in Graves' hyperthyroidism and ophthalmopathy. TCR beta CDR3 regions were amplified from RNA. HTBI primers were employed in a first-round RT-PCR of the TCR CDR3. TCRdb analysed the multiplex PCR reads with MiXCR anew, one entry per CDR3 protein. The table records a few hundred thousand distinct CDR3 sequences, around a sixth of them present only once. Material: blood. These receptor sequences come from a woman younger than 35 with Graves' hyperthyroidism that later progressed to Graves' ophthalmopathy.

This clonotype was seen ten or more times. This sequence joins TRBV7-6 and TRBJ1-2, with 12 bases lining up with TRBD1. Germline CDR1 SGHVS, CDR2 FNYEAQ. The CDR3 totals 19 residues. With 0 bases clipped from V and 4 bases from J, the junction kept 12 bases outside the gene matches. As DNA, the CDR3 is TGTGCCAGCAGCTTAGCGCTGTTTGGGACAGGGGGCCGGGCCTATGGCTACACCTTC. Translation gives CASSLALFGTGGRAYGYTF.

This clonotype was found many times. The chain carries TRBV10-3 and TRBJ1-2; D is ambiguous. The CDR3 covers 14 residues. Trimming cost V 6 bases and J 8 bases, with 19 bases left between them. CDR1 and CDR2 from the germline V gene are ENHRY and SYGVKD. CDR3 in amino acids: CAISSPPGARGYTF. As DNA, the CDR3 is TGTGCCATCAGCTCTCCTCCGGGAGCCAGGGGCTACACCTTC.

The table lists this clonotype with a few counts. This chain links TRBV11-2 with TRBJ2-3; 15 bases map to TRBD2. CDR3 length: 17 amino acids. V lost 5 bases to trimming and J lost 5 bases; unmatched junction nucleotides: 8. Germline V lookup: CDR1 SGHAT, CDR2 FQNNGV. The CDR3 nucleotides read TGTGCCAGCAGCCCCGGGACTAGCGGGAGGAGAATAGATACGCAGTATTTT. This translates into CASSPGTSGRRIDTQYF.

This clonotype was observed a handful of times. A read error is possible here, since a much larger clone lies one base away. The chain links TRBV5-1 to TRBJ2-7; 9 bases align to TRBD2. With V trimmed by 0 bases and J by 4 bases, 5 bases remained unmatched. This CDR3 is built from 15 residues. Germline V gene sequence: CDR1 SGHRS, CDR2 YFSETQ. CDR3 sequence (DNA): TGCGCCAGCAGCTTGGATAGCGGGAGAGCGTACGAGCAGTACTTC. Its translation: CASSLDSGRAYEQYF.

This clonotype came up many times. The V gene is TRBV28, the J gene TRBJ2-2; D is ambiguous. Trimming took off 6 bases at V and 5 bases at J, with 19 bases between the two ends. The CDR3 sequence is 16 residues long. Germline V gene lookup returns CDR1 MDHEN and CDR2 SYDVKM. CDR3 coding DNA: TGTGCCAGCAGCACCGATCTACTAAGGGAAACCGGGGAGCTGTTTTTT. It specifies CASSTDLLRETGELFF.

The rearrangement uses TRBV4-1 and TRBJ1-5; TRBD1 aligns across 7 bases. The CDR3 runs to 17 residues. The germline V gene encodes CDR1 MGHRA and CDR2 YSYEKL. Losses at the gene ends were 1 base for V and 5 bases for J; bases not matched to a gene: 11. Here the CDR3 DNA reads TGCGCCAGCAGCCAAGTATCTCCGACAGGGTTGTATCAGCCCCAGCATTTT. Its translation is CASSQVSPTGLYQPQHF.

This clonotype has only a few counts. V gene TRBV6-1 combines with J gene TRBJ1-2, with D uncertain. Trimming removed 6 bases from V and 8 bases from J, with 13 bases in between. This CDR3 is 12 amino acids long. The germline gives CDR1 MNHNS, CDR2 SASEGT. CDR3 coding DNA: TGTGCCAGCAGGAGCCTCCTGGACGGCTACACCTTC. This encodes CASRSLLDGYTF.

This clonotype was detected only a few times. The chain carries TRBV29-1 and TRBJ2-6, with TRBD1 matching over 9 bases. Germline V gives CDR1 SQVTM, CDR2 ANQGSEA. The CDR3 contains 16 residues. With V trimmed by 5 bases and J by 0 bases, 5 bases remained unmatched. The CDR3 region has the DNA TGCAGCGTTTACGGGACAGGGATCTCTGGGGCCAACGTCCTGACTTTC. This gives the protein CSVYGTGISGANVLTF.